The clone carrying this T cell receptor beta chain was detected ten times or more. Its antigen is as yet unknown. Used for diagnoses were clinical symptoms, serum thyroxine and TRAb, thyroid ultrasound and orbital computed tomography. Looked up from germline, CDR1 is SEHNR and CDR2 is FQNEAQ (reference sequence). Trimming at V came to 0 bases and at J to 5 bases, leaving 4 bases not matched to a gene. CDR3 size: 15 residues. TCR beta CDR3 region amplification was performed from RNA transcripts. Primed by the HTBI set, a first-round RT-PCR was run on the TCR CDR3. TCRdb reprocessed the multiplex PCR reads via MiXCR and lists one record per CDR3 protein. This sample has almost 600,000 distinct CDR3 sequences; about 15% occur once, and the top ten carry about 5.8%. This record comes from a study of T cells in Graves' hyperthyroidism and ophthalmopathy. General study points: The majority of expanded thyroid clonotypes above 0.001 also appeared in blood.

The V call is TRBV7-9, the J call TRBJ2-7; 10 positions agree with TRBD1. This clonotype was obtained from a woman aged 25 to 39 with Graves' hyperthyroidism that later progressed to Graves' ophthalmopathy. The sample consisted of blood. In DNA, the CDR3 is TGTGCCAGCAGCTTAGCTCGGGACAGGGGAGACGAGCAGTACTTC. Protein: CASSLARDRGDEQYF.